Following are 27 T cell receptor beta chains from one sample sequenced in a study of cytomegalovirus exposure and HLA in healthy donors. The PCR used 60 Vbeta and 13 Jbeta primers. This table comes from immunoSEQ multiplex PCR, and its TCRdb copy is limited to in-frame clones, with some not included. In the table there are around 140,000 clones, roughly four fifths of which are singletons. The source material was PBMCs. The receptors were sampled from a man between 18 and 29 years old in good health and CMV-seropositive.

The chain is built from TRBV19 and TRBJ1-5, with D possibly being TRBD1 (5 bases). The CDR3 has 13 amino acids. V lost 8 bases, J lost 7 bases, and 15 bases lay in between. CDR1 LNHDA and CDR2 SQIVND come from the germline V gene (reference sequence). The CDR3 spells CASQGGSGQPQHF. The CDR3 bases are TGTGCCAGTCAGGGAGGGAGCGGACAGCCCCAGCATTTT. Drawing the rest from reference TRBV19 and TRBJ1-5, the complete variable domain is DGGITQSPKYLFRKEGQNVTLSCEQNLNHDAMYWYRQDPGQGLRLIYYSQIVNDFQKGDIAEGYSVSREKKESFPLTVTSAQKNPTAFYLCASQGGSGQPQHFGDGTRLSIL.

The count of this clone is one. V usage is TRBV27 and J usage is TRBJ2-5, with TRBD2 identical over 10 bases. V gave up 2 bases and J gave up 4 bases; unmatched junction bases: 7. The germline CDR1 and CDR2 sequences are MNHEY and SMNVEV (reference sequence). The CDR3 length is 16 residues. CDR3 protein: CASSLGLAGGGETQYF. The CDR3 coding sequence is TGTGCCAGCAGTTTAGGATTAGCGGGAGGAGGAGAGACCCAGTACTTC.

The chain carries TRBV29-1 and TRBJ1-5, with D unresolved. CDR3 length: 14 amino acids. Between the trimmed V and J ends, which lost 4 bases and 1 base, there was a span of 11 bases. Germline loops: CDR1 SQVTM, CDR2 ANQGSEA. The CDR3 DNA follows: TGCAGCGTTGCGAACACTATCAGCAATCAGCCCCAGCATTTT. Amino acids: CSVANTISNQPQHF.

J is TRBJ2-3 and V is TRBV14; tentatively, D is TRBD2 (8 bases). Germline-derived CDR1 and CDR2 are SGHDN and FVKESK. Trimming shortened V by 0 bases and J by 5 bases, and 18 bases separated the two germline ends. The CDR3 length is 17 residues. CDR3 protein: CASSQETGRGRKDTQYF. DNA of the CDR3: TGTGCCAGCAGCCAAGAGACCGGGAGGGGGCGGAAAGATACGCAGTATTTT.

The chain couples TRBV28 to TRBJ1-4, with a weak D call TRBD1 (5 bases). The V end lost 6 bases, the J end lost 4 bases, and 9 bases lay between the germline ends. The CDR3 loop spans 13 amino acids. Germline lookup yields CDR1 MDHEN and CDR2 SYDVKM. The CDR3: CASSHGGNEKLFF. The CDR3 DNA reads TGTGCCAGCAGCCACGGGGGTAATGAAAAACTGTTTTTT.

The chain joins TRBV5-6 to TRBJ2-1; 7 bases map to TRBD1. Per the germline V gene, CDR1 is SGHDT and CDR2 is YYEEEE. V shed 0 bases and J 5 bases; nucleotides not matched to a gene: 2. The CDR3 loop spans 14 amino acids. The CDR3, as DNA: TGTGCCAGCAGCTTGGGACAGGGTAACAATGAGCAGTTCTTC. This translates into CASSLGQGNNEQFF.

This clone was detected a few times. The chain has TRBV7-8 and TRBJ1-4; 9 nucleotides agree with TRBD1. The CDR3 loop spans 15 amino acids. Germline loops: CDR1 SGHVS, CDR2 FQNEAQ. V shed 1 base, J shed 7 bases, and the junction held 4 bases outside the gene matches. The CDR3 protein is CASSLVEDRGEKLFF. The CDR3 coding sequence is TGTGCCAGCAGCTTAGTAGAGGACAGGGGTGAAAAACTGTTTTTT.

V is TRBV7-6 and J is TRBJ2-7, with 9 bases lining up with TRBD1. Germline V gene sequence: CDR1 SGHVS, CDR2 FNYEAQ. The CDR3 sequence is 15 residues long. Trimming cost V 4 bases and J 3 bases; bases outside gene matches: 7. CDR3 loop: CASSSPGQGSYEQYF. The CDR3 DNA follows: TGTGCCAGCAGCTCGCCGGGACAGGGAAGCTACGAGCAGTACTTC.

The chain employs TRBV2 and TRBJ2-7, with TRBD1 as a possible D gene (6 bases). Germline-derived CDR1 and CDR2 are SNHLY and FYNNEI. Trimming took off 1 base at V and 6 bases at J, with 16 bases between the two ends. The length of the CDR3 is 15 residues. The DNA for the CDR3 is TGTGCCAGCAGTGAAGGGCAGGGGTCTAACCTCGAGCAGTACTTC. Its protein product is CASSEGQGSNLEQYF.

The chain is built from TRBV27 and TRBJ2-1; D may be TRBD1 (6 bases). Trimming took 2 bases from V and 4 from J, leaving 9 bases between them. CDR3 size: 14 residues. The germline CDR1 and CDR2 sequences are MNHEY and SMNVEV (reference sequence). CDR3 bases: TGTGCCAGCAGTTTACAGGGGTCTTACAATGAGCAGTTCTTC. This gives the protein CASSLQGSYNEQFF.

The V call is TRBV28, the J call TRBJ1-1; D not certain. The CDR3 has 14 amino acids. V dropped 5 bases and J dropped 7 bases, with 17 bases sitting between them. CDR1 is MDHEN, CDR2 SYDVKM, per germline. CDR3 loop: CASSPTTPFHEAFF. CDR3 nucleotides: TGTGCCAGCAGTCCTACGACACCGTTTCATGAAGCTTTCTTT.

The genes are TRBV19 and TRBJ2-7, with TRBD1 identical over 7 bases. V shed 6 bases, J shed 8 bases, and the junction held 16 bases outside the gene matches. The CDR3 consists of 15 residues. Germline V lookup: CDR1 LNHDA, CDR2 SQIVND (reference sequence). This CDR3 is CASSSGTVMWYQQYF. CDR3 nucleotides: TGTGCCAGTAGCTCCGGGACAGTCATGTGGTATCAGCAGTACTTC.

This chain uses TRBV27 with TRBJ2-3; a weak D match, TRBD1 (5 bases). The CDR3 has 15 amino acids. Per germline, CDR1 MNHEY and CDR2 SMNVEV (reference sequence). With 2 bases removed from V and 0 bases from J, the gap between germline ends came to 9 bases. CDR3 DNA: TGTGCCAGCAGTTTAAATGACAGAAGCACAGATACGCAGTATTTT. As protein: CASSLNDRSTDTQYF.

The chain has TRBV27 and TRBJ2-7; D possibly corresponds to TRBD2 (6 bases). There are 16 residues in the CDR3. Germline lookup yields CDR1 MNHEY and CDR2 SMNVEV (reference sequence). V dropped 0 bases and J dropped 2 bases, with 14 bases sitting between them. The CDR3 DNA reads TGTGCCAGCAGTTTATCGCCGTTAGGGACTCCCTACGAGCAGTACTTC. Residues: CASSLSPLGTPYEQYF.

The chain employs TRBV19 and TRBJ2-7; maybe TRBD1 (5 bases). The V end was cut by 5 bases, the J end by 2 bases, with 10 bases between. The CDR3 has 13 amino acids. The germline CDR1 and CDR2 sequences are LNHDA and SQIVND (reference sequence). The CDR3 bases are TGTGCCAGTAGTGCCCGCAGGGCCTACGAGCAGTACTTC. It yields the protein CASSARRAYEQYF.

This chain uses TRBV18 with TRBJ1-1; D perhaps matches TRBD1 (6 bases). Germline assignment: CDR1 KGHSH and CDR2 LQKENI. Trimming removed 6 bases from V and 4 bases from J, with 21 bases in between. CDR3 length: 16 residues. The CDR3: CASSPRLGEGGTEAFF. In DNA, the CDR3 is TGTGCCAGCTCCCCCAGGTTGGGGGAGGGGGGCACTGAAGCTTTCTTT. Based on the CDR3 plus reference TRBV18 and TRBJ1-1, the full variable domain is NAGVMQNPRHLVRRRGQEARLRCSPMKGHSHVYWYRQLPEEGLKFMVYLQKENIIDESGMPKERFSAEFPKEGPSILRIQQVVRGDSAAYFCASSPRLGEGGTEAFFGQGTRLTVV.

A few counts support this clone. This chain connects TRBV2 to TRBJ1-4, with TRBD1 matching 7 bases. The CDR3 extends over 14 amino acids. Trimming removed 6 bases from V and 8 bases from J; junction bases left unmatched: 9. Germline CDR1 SNHLY, CDR2 FYNNEI. The CDR3 DNA reads TGTGCCAGCAGCCCGGACAGGATCAGCGAAAAACTGTTTTTT. Its protein is CASSPDRISEKLFF. The whole variable domain, remainder taken from reference TRBV2 and TRBJ1-4, is EPEVTQTPSHQVTQMGQEVILRCVPISNHLYFYWYRQILGQKVEFLVSFYNNEISEKSEIFDDQFSVERPDGSNFTLKIRSTKLEDSAMYFCASSPDRISEKLFFGSGTQLSVL.

This chain joins TRBV9 and TRBJ2-2; 7 bases match TRBD2. The trim removed 0 bases at V and 4 bases at J, leaving 18 bases unmatched. This CDR3 comprises 20 residues. In germline, CDR1 is SGDLS, CDR2 YYNGEE. For the CDR3, the DNA is TGTGCCAGCAGCGTAGGGGCGGGAGTAAAGGGTCGGGAGCCCACCGGGGAGCTGTTTTTT. This gives the protein CASSVGAGVKGREPTGELFF.

This CDR3 reads CRAGRNTEAFF. In DNA, the CDR3 is TGCAGAGCGGGACGTAACACTGAAGCTTTCTTT. The chain joins TRBV20-1 to TRBJ1-1; weak D call: TRBD1 (5 bases). This CDR3 has 11 amino acids. Germline values: CDR1 DFQATT, CDR2 SNEGSKA (reference sequence).

The V gene is TRBV7-9, the J gene TRBJ1-5; 9 bases agree with TRBD1. The CDR3 has 16 residues. The V segment lost 6 bases and the J segment 1 base; nucleotides outside the gene matches: 7. Germline-derived CDR1 and CDR2 are SEHNR and FQNEAQ (reference sequence). This CDR3 reads CASSLQGAESNQPQHF. CDR3 nucleotides: TGTGCCAGCAGTTTACAGGGGGCGGAGAGCAATCAGCCCCAGCATTTT.

V usage is TRBV6-1 and J usage is TRBJ1-3, with D uncertain. The CDR3 has 14 amino acids. From germline, CDR1 is MNHNS and CDR2 SASEGT. V was shortened by 6 bases and J by 4 bases, with 13 bases between the two germline ends. The CDR3 DNA sequence: TGTGCCAGCAGGAGAATATCGGTAGGAAACACCATATATTTT. Residues: CASRRISVGNTIYF.

The V and J genes are TRBV19 and TRBJ1-5; 7 nucleotides align to TRBD1. Trimming took 4 bases from V and 6 from J; bases not matched to a gene: 9. CDR1 and CDR2 (germline): LNHDA, SQIVND (reference sequence). The length of the CDR3 is 15 residues. CDR3 sequence: CASSTRDSSGQPQHF. CDR3 DNA: TGTGCCAGTAGTACCCGGGACAGCTCGGGTCAGCCCCAGCATTTT. Combining the CDR3 with reference TRBV19 and TRBJ1-5 gives the whole variable domain DGGITQSPKYLFRKEGQNVTLSCEQNLNHDAMYWYRQDPGQGLRLIYYSQIVNDFQKGDIAEGYSVSREKKESFPLTVTSAQKNPTAFYLCASSTRDSSGQPQHFGDGTRLSIL.

The rearrangement links TRBV29-1 to TRBJ1-2; 7 bases agree with TRBD1. CDR1 and CDR2 (germline): SQVTM, ANQGSEA. Trimming removed 7 bases from V and 8 bases from J; junction bases left unmatched: 7. The CDR3 is made up of 11 amino acids. The CDR3 coding sequence is TGCAGCGCCCTGACAGGGTACGGCTACACCTTC. Its protein is CSALTGYGYTF.

The chain has TRBV7-9 and TRBJ1-2; D is unclear. V lost 1 base to trimming and J lost 8 bases, with 14 bases between them. CDR1 SEHNR and CDR2 FQNEAQ come from the germline V gene (reference sequence). The CDR3 loop spans 14 amino acids. The CDR3 spells CASSLGAEALGYTF. The CDR3 bases are TGTGCCAGCAGCTTAGGGGCGGAGGCCCTCGGCTACACCTTC.

The rearrangement joins TRBV15 to TRBJ2-4; D is perhaps TRBD2 (6 bases). The germline V gene has CDR1 LNHNV and CDR2 YYDKDF (reference sequence). Trimming took 3 bases from V and 5 from J, leaving 20 bases between them. The CDR3 is made up of 17 amino acids. CDR3 loop: CATSRVGGGNLQNIQYF. Here the CDR3 DNA reads TGTGCCACCAGCAGGGTTGGAGGCGGGAACCTCCAAAACATTCAGTACTTC.

This clone has a single count. The chain recombines TRBV10-3 with TRBJ2-7; no reliable D call. This CDR3 has 15 residues. V lost 0 bases to trimming and J lost 0 bases, with 9 bases between them. The germline V gene encodes CDR1 ENHRY and CDR2 SYGVKD. The CDR3 here is CAISESQARSYEQYF. The DNA of the CDR3 is TGTGCCATCAGTGAGTCCCAGGCCCGCTCCTACGAGCAGTACTTC.

V usage is TRBV28 and J usage is TRBJ1-2; TRBD1 is a possible D gene (6 bases). V lost 4 bases and J lost 4, with 13 bases in between. The CDR3 runs to 14 residues. CDR1 is MDHEN, CDR2 SYDVKM, per germline. The CDR3 reads CASSSAGERYGYTF. Written as DNA, the CDR3 is TGTGCCAGCAGTTCCGCAGGGGAACGCTATGGCTACACCTTC.